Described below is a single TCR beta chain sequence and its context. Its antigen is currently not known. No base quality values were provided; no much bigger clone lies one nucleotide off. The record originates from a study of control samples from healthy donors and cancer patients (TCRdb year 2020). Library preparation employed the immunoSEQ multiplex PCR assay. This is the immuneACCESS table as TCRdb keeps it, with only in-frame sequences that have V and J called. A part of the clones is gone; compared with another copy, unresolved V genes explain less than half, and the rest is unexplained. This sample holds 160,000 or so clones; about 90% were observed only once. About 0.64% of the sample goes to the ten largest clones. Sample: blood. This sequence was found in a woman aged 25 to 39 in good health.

The CDR3 region reads CASSVSSQPPYNEQFF. The DNA reads as follows: TGTGCCAGTAGTGTCTCCTCCCAACCACCCTACAATGAGCAGTTCTTC. The chain is encoded by TRBV19 joined to TRBJ2-1, with no D gene named confidently. Taken from the germline V gene (reference sequence), the CDR1 and CDR2 loops are LNHDA and SQIVND. The CDR3 has 16 amino acids, counting the end cysteine and phenylalanine. Only CDR3 DNA is held: 48 bases, read in frame from base 1. The germline ends are 16 bases apart after V is trimmed by 5 bases and J by 2 bases.